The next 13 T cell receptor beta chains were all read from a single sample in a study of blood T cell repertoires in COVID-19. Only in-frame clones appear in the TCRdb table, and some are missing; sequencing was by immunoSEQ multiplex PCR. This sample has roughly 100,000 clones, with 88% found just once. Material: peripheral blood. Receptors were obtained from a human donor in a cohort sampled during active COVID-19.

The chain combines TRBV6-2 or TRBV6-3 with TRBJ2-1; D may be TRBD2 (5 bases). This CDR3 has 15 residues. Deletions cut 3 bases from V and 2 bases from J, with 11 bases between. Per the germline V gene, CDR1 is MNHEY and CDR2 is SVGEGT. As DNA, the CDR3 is TGTGCCAGCAGTTATCGGGGAGTGACCTACAATGAGCAGTTCTTC. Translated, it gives CASSYRGVTYNEQFF.

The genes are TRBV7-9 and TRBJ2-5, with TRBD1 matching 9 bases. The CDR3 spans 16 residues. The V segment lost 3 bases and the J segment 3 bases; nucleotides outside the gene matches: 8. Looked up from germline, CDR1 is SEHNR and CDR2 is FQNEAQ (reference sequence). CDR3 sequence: CASSFSRTGAEETQYF. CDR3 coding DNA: TGTGCCAGCAGCTTTTCCCGGACAGGGGCAGAAGAGACCCAGTACTTC.

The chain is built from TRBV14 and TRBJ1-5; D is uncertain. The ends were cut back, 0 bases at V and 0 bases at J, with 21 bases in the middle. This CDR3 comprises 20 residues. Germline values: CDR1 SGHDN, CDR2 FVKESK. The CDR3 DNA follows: TGTGCCAGCAGCCAAGACTTCACAGAGGGAGACTCTTATAGCAATCAGCCCCAGCATTTT. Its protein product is CASSQDFTEGDSYSNQPQHF.

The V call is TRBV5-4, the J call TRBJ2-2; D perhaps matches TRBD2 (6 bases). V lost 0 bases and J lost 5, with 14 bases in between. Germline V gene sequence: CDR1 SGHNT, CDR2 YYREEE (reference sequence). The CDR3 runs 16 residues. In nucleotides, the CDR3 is TGTGCCAGCAGCTTGGAAGGGAGGAAGGGGACCGGGGAGCTGTTTTTT. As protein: CASSLEGRKGTGELFF. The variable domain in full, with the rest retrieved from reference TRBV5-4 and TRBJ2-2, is ETGVTQSPTHLIKTRGQQVTLRCSSQSGHNTVSWYQQALGQGPQFIFQYYREEENGRGNFPPRFSGLQFPNYSSELNVNALELDDSALYLCASSLEGRKGTGELFFGEGSRLTVL.

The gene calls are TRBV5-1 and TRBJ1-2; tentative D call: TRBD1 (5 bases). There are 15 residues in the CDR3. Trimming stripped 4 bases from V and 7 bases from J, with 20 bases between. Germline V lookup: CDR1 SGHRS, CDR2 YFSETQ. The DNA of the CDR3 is TGCGCCAGCAGCCTGGCCCCGGGGGAAGTAGGTGGCTACACCTTC. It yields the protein CASSLAPGEVGGYTF.

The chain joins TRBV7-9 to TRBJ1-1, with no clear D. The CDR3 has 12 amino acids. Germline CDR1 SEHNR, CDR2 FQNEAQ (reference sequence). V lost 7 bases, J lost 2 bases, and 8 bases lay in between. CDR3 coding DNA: TGTGCCAGCAATCCAAGCAACACTGAAGCTTTCTTT. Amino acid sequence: CASNPSNTEAFF.

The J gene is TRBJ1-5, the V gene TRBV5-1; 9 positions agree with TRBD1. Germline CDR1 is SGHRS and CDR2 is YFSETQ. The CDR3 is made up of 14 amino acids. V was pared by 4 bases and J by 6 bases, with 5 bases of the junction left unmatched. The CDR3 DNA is TGCGCCAGCAGCCTGGACAGGGGATCTCAGCCCCAGCATTTT. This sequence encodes CASSLDRGSQPQHF.

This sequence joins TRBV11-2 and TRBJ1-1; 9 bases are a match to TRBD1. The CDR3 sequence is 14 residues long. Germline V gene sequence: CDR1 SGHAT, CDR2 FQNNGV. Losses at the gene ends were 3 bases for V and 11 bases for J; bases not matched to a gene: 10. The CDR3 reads CASSFVPGQGTAFF. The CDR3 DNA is TGTGCCAGCAGCTTCGTCCCGGGACAGGGTACGGCTTTCTTT.

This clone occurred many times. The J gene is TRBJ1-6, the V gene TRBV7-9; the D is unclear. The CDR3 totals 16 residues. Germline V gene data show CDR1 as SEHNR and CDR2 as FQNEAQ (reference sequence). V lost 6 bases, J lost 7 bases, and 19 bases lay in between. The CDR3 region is CASSSGLWVFNSPLHF. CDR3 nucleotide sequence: TGTGCCAGCAGTTCAGGACTATGGGTCTTCAATTCACCCCTCCACTTT.

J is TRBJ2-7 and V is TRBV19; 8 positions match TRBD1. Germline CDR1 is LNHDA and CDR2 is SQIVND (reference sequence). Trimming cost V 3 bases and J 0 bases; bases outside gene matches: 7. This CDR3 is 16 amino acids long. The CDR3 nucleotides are TGTGCCAGTAGTATCCCAGGGGGCACCAGCTCCTACGAGCAGTACTTC. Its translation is CASSIPGGTSSYEQYF.

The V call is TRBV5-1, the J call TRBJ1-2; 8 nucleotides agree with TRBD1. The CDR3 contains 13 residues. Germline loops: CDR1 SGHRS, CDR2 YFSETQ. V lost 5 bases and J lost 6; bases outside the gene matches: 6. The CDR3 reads CASRLGTGDGYTF. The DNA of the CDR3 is TGCGCCAGCAGGTTAGGGACAGGAGATGGCTACACCTTC. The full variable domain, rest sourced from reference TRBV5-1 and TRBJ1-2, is KAGVTQTPRYLIKTRGQQVTLSCSPISGHRSVSWYQQTPGQGLQFLFEYFSETQRNKGNFPGRFSGRQFSNSRSEMNVSTLELGDSALYLCASRLGTGDGYTFGSGTRLTVV.

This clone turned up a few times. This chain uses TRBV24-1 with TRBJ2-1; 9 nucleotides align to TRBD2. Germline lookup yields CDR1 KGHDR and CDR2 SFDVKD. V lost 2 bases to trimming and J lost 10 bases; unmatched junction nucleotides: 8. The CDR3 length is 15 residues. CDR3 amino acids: CATSDSALAGREQFF. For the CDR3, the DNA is TGTGCCACCAGTGATTCAGCTCTAGCGGGGAGGGAGCAGTTCTTC.

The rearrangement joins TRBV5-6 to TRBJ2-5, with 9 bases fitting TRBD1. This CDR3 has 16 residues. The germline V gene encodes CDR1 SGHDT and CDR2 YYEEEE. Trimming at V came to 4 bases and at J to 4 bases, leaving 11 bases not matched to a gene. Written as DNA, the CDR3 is TGTGCCAGCAGCCACGCCCTCAACAGGGGGCTAGAGACCCAGTACTTC. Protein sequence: CASSHALNRGLETQYF.